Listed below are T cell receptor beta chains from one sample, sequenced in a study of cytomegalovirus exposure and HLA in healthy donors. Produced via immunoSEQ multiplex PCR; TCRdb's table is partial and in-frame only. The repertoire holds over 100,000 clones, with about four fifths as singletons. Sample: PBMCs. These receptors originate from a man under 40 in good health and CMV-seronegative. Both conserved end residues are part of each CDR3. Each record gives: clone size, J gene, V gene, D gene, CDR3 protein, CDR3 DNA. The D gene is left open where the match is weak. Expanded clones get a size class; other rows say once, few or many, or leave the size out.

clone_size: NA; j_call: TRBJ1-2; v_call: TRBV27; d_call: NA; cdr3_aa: CASSSGVAHYGYTF; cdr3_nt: TGTGCCAGCAGTTCAGGGGTCGCCCACTATGGCTACACCTTC
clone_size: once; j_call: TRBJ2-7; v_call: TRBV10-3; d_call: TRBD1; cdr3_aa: CATRQGYEQYF; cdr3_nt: TGTGCCACCAGACAGGGGTACGAGCAGTACTTC
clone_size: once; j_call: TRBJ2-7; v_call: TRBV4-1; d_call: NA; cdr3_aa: CASSSRLVGYEQYF; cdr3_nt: TGCGCCAGCAGCTCCCGACTAGTGGGCTACGAGCAGTACTTC
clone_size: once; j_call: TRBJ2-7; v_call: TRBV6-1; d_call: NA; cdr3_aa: CASRAFTYEQYF; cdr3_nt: TGTGCCAGCAGGGCCTTCACCTACGAGCAGTACTTC
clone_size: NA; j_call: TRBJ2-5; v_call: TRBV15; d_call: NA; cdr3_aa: CATSRGRDNKETQYF; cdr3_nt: TGTGCCACCAGCAGAGGCCGGGACAACAAAGAGACCCAGTACTTC
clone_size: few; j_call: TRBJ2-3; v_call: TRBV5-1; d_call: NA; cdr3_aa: CASSLGGTDTQYF; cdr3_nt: TGCGCCAGCAGCTTAGGGGGTACAGATACGCAGTATTTT
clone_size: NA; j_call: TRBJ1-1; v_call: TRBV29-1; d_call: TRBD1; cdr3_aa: CSVDLRTGLTEAFF; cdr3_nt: TGCAGCGTTGATCTAAGGACAGGGCTAACTGAAGCTTTCTTT
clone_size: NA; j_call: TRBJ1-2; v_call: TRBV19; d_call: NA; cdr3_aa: CASSYGAGYGYTF; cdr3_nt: TGTGCCAGTAGTTATGGGGCTGGCTATGGCTACACCTTC
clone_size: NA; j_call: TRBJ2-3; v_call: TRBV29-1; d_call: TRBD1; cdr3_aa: CSVGTDDPINTQYF; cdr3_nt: TGCAGCGTCGGGACAGACGATCCGATTAATACGCAGTATTTT
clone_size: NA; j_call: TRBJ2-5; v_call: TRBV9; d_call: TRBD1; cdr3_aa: CASSVGTGKETQYF; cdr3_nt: TGTGCCAGCAGCGTAGGGACAGGGAAAGAGACCCAGTACTTC
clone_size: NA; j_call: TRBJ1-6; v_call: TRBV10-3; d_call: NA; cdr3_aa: CAASDRDNSPLHF; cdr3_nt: TGTGCCGCCTCGGACAGAGATAATTCACCCCTCCACTTT
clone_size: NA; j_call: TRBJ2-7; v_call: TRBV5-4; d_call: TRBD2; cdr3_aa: CASSPTGTSGAEQYF; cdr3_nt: TGTGCCAGCAGCCCCACCGGGACTAGCGGGGCGGAGCAGTACTTC
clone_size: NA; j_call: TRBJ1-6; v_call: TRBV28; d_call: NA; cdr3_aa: CASSLIAGNSPLHF; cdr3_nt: TGTGCCAGCAGTTTGATAGCGGGAAATTCACCCCTCCACTTT
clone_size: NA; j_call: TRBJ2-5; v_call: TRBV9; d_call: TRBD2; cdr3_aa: CASSGGLAGGPAKETQYF; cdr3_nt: TGTGCCAGCAGCGGGGGACTAGCGGGAGGGCCGGCGAAAGAGACCCAGTACTTC
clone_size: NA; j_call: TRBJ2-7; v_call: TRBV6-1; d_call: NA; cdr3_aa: CASSEARDKGVYEQYF; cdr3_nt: TGTGCCAGCAGTGAGGCACGGGACAAGGGTGTCTACGAGCAGTACTTC
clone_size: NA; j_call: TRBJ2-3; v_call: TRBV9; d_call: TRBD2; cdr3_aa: CASSVGASGGTDTQYF; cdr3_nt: TGTGCCAGCAGCGTAGGCGCTAGCGGGGGCACGGATACGCAGTATTTT